This T cell receptor beta chain comes out of a study of blood T cell repertoires in COVID-19 (dated by TCRdb to between 2020 and 2021). Study-level background: Samples from collaborators originated in the United States, Italy and Spain and spanned both the acute and convalescent phases of COVID-19. Nearly every sample came with metadata listing a de-identified subject ID, COVID-19 status, age in years and sex. The samples were drawn from the first 160 participants of the ongoing ImmuneRACE study and from under 1,500 subjects provided by 6 global collaborators. Deeply sampled blood TCRbeta repertoires from subjects exposed to, actively infected with, or recovered from COVID-19 were included in the dataset. Where available, HLA class I and class II types were obtained from metadata supplied by the sample provider rather than from assay-based typing. The prospective study material was composed of cDNA or gDNA derived from T cells, B-cell-depleted T cells, or PBMCs. A freely available public database, intended as a resource for researchers studying the immune response to SARS-CoV-2, is where the repertoires were released. Study-wide findings and limitations: How much clinical and demographic metadata was included differed by source and by participant, and the metadata was provided uncurated.

Points on this clone: Its target antigen remains unknown. Per-nucleotide qualities are absent, and no much larger clonotype sits a single base away.

Whole blood was collected in K2EDTA tubes by collaborating institutions according to the institutions' own protocols. For TCRbeta analysis, collaborators shipped samples as frozen whole blood, isolated PBMCs, or DNA extracted from either of those sample types. Ends trimmed: V by 5 bases, J by 2 bases; bases unmatched to a gene: 13. Spanning cysteine to phenylalanine, the CDR3 consists of 19 amino acids. Of the read, only the CDR3 DNA is kept; its 57 bases are in frame from base 1. The germline V gene gives CDR1 as SGHDN and CDR2 as FVKESK. TCRbeta CDR3 regions were amplified from genomic DNA using the immunoSEQ Assay, a bias-controlled multiplex PCR. The authors' pipeline ran thus. The number of nucleated cells in each sample was estimated by amplification of reference gene primers within the assay. To quantify the absolute abundance of each unique TCRbeta CDR3 rearrangement, sequence reads were collapsed and filtered. For each sample, productive Simpson clonality was calculated by taking the square root of Simpson's diversity index across productive rearrangements. In TCRdb, the immuneACCESS table is reduced to in-frame sequences with V and J assigned. These tables do not hold every clone; where another copy was compared, an unresolved V gene accounts for under half, and the others remain unexplained. That table furnishes V, J and clone size, whereas the DNA furnished D and trimming. The sample contains approximately 90,000 clones, 75% to 85% of them found a single time. The ten largest account for about 19% of the sample.

The receptor chain draws on TRBV14 and TRBJ2-1, with 12 junctional bases fitting TRBD2. This clonotype was sampled from a woman older than 75 with acute or convalescent COVID-19. Specimen: peripheral blood. The CDR3 corresponds to CASSTRDLGLAGTYNEQFF. The DNA sequence is TGTGCCAGCAGCACGCGGGATCTAGGACTAGCGGGAACCTACAATGAGCAGTTCTTC.